This passage covers 27 T cell receptor beta chains from one sample sequenced in a study of Graves' ophthalmopathy and Graves' hyperthyroidism. Beta-chain TCR CDR3 regions were amplified from RNA transcripts. Second-round multiplex PCR came after a first-round RT-PCR that employed HTBI primers. TCRdb reprocessed the multiplex PCR reads via MiXCR and lists one record per CDR3 protein. The data contain about 370,000 distinct CDR3 sequences, roughly 15% of them singletons. Specimen: peripheral blood. These receptor sequences come from an adult woman with stable Graves' hyperthyroidism.

This clonotype was observed at least ten times. This chain links TRBV20-1 with TRBJ2-7; D might be TRBD1 (5 bases). Germline V gene lookup returns CDR1 DFQATT and CDR2 SNEGSKA (reference sequence). The CDR3 spans 14 residues. The V and J ends lost 0 bases and 1 base respectively, with 10 bases between them. CDR3 coding DNA: TGCAGTGCTAGAGACAGGGTTTGGTCCTACGAGCAGTACTTC. The encoded protein is CSARDRVWSYEQYF.

CDR3 DNA: TGCAGTGCTCGGGGACAGGGGGGGTTTAGCACCGGGGAGCTGTTTTTT. This encodes CSARGQGGFSTGELFF. V usage is TRBV20-1 and J usage is TRBJ2-2; 11 nucleotides agree with TRBD1. Germline V lookup: CDR1 DFQATT, CDR2 SNEGSKA (reference sequence). The ends lost 5 bases at V and 4 bases at J; junction bases unmatched: 9. The CDR3 is made up of 16 amino acids.

This clonotype occurred many times. The chain couples TRBV6-5 to TRBJ2-2, with D possibly called TRBD1 or TRBD2 (5 bases each). V was clipped by 2 bases and J by 4 bases, with 17 bases between them. This CDR3 spans 17 amino acids. Germline values: CDR1 MNHEY, CDR2 SVGAGI. The CDR3 nucleotides read TGTGCCAGCAGTTACCTACCCACGGGGCAGGGCACCGGGGAGCTGTTTTTT. Amino acid sequence: CASSYLPTGQGTGELFF.

This clonotype came up once. The gene calls are TRBV19 and TRBJ2-7; the match to TRBD1 covers 10 bases. This CDR3 region has 16 residues. Germline trimming cut 7 bases from V and 1 base from J; bases unmatched to any gene: 10. Germline assignment: CDR1 LNHDA and CDR2 SQIVND (reference sequence). CDR3: CASKGTAGQGSYEQYF. CDR3 DNA sequence: TGTGCCAGTAAGGGAACCGCGGGACAGGGGTCCTACGAGCAGTACTTC.

This clonotype showed up many times. V is TRBV12-3 or TRBV12-4 and J is TRBJ2-7, with D unclear. V lost 2 bases to trimming and J lost 0 bases, with 11 bases between them. The CDR3 covers 15 residues. The CDR3 region is CASSLPLGYSYEQYF. CDR3 sequence (DNA): TGTGCCAGCAGTTTACCCTTGGGATACTCCTACGAGCAGTACTTC.

This clonotype was seen many times. The chain joins TRBV28 to TRBJ1-6; D call uncertain. V was clipped by 1 base and J by 0 bases, with 7 bases between them. This CDR3 spans 16 amino acids. Germline CDR1 reads MDHEN; CDR2 reads SYDVKM. CDR3 loop: CASSLYSPSYNSPLHF. The CDR3, as DNA: TGTGCCAGCAGTTTATACAGTCCCTCCTATAATTCACCCCTCCACTTT.

This clonotype was picked up many times. The chain uses TRBV5-1 and TRBJ1-1; 7 bases line up with TRBD1. Germline CDR1 is SGHRS and CDR2 is YFSETQ. There are 16 residues in the CDR3. V lost 0 bases, J lost 0 bases, and 5 bases stayed unmatched. The CDR3 region has the DNA TGCGCCAGCAGCTTGGAATCAGGGGGAATGAACACTGAAGCTTTCTTT. Amino acids: CASSLESGGMNTEAFF.

The chain recombines TRBV10-3 with TRBJ1-1; D call uncertain. CDR3 length: 15 residues. The V end was cut by 6 bases, the J end by 2 bases, with 16 bases between. The V gene's germline CDR1 is ENHRY and CDR2 SYGVKD. Here the CDR3 DNA reads TGTGCCATCAGGCCCCAGACTATAGGAAACACTGAAGCTTTCTTT. Amino acid sequence: CAIRPQTIGNTEAFF.

The chain recombines TRBV12-3 or TRBV12-4 with TRBJ1-1; possible D gene TRBD1, 5 bases. This CDR3 has 13 residues. With 4 bases removed from V and 6 bases from J, the gap between germline ends came to 12 bases. CDR3 bases: TGTGCCAGCAGTTACAGGACGGGTGCTGAAGCTTTCTTT. Translation: CASSYRTGAEAFF.

This clonotype appeared many times. The V and J genes are TRBV30 and TRBJ1-1; D is ambiguous. Per germline, CDR1 GTSNPN and CDR2 SVGIG (reference sequence). The CDR3 totals 13 residues. Trimming removed 2 bases at V and 5 bases at J, with 12 bases between. CDR3 DNA: TGTGCCTGGAGTCTTTCGGGAAATACTGAAGCTTTCTTT. This encodes CAWSLSGNTEAFF.

This clonotype has a count of ten or more. The V and J genes are TRBV5-1 and TRBJ1-1; D possibly corresponds to TRBD1 (5 bases). Germline V lookup: CDR1 SGHRS, CDR2 YFSETQ. Trimming took 2 bases from V and 3 from J, leaving 8 bases between them. This CDR3 is built from 13 residues. CDR3 coding DNA: TGCGCCAGCAGCTTTGGCAGGGACACTGAAGCTTTCTTT. Translating it yields CASSFGRDTEAFF.

The CDR3 is CASSQDRGAYEQYF. The CDR3 coding sequence is TGCGCCAGCAGCCAAGATCGCGGAGCCTACGAGCAGTACTTC. The J gene is TRBJ2-7, the V gene TRBV4-1; no reliable D call. The CDR3 is made up of 14 amino acids. Trimming took off 0 bases at V and 2 bases at J, with 8 bases between the two ends. Germline V gene data show CDR1 as MGHRA and CDR2 as YSYEKL.

This clonotype occurred a few times. This chain links TRBV20-1 with TRBJ2-3; 14 bases are a match to TRBD2. Germline V gene sequence: CDR1 DFQATT, CDR2 SNEGSKA (reference sequence). Unmatched junction bases numbered 9, after V lost 6 bases and J lost 1 base. The CDR3 has 17 amino acids. The CDR3 sequence: CSARTSGRSPGTDTQYF. In DNA, the CDR3 is TGCAGTGCCCGGACTAGCGGGAGGTCACCTGGCACAGATACGCAGTATTTT.

This clonotype was detected ten times or more. V is TRBV15 and J is TRBJ1-5; D is possibly TRBD1 (5 bases). CDR1 is LNHNV and CDR2 is YYDKDF in the germline V gene (reference sequence). Deletions cut 1 base from V and 2 bases from J, with 12 bases between. CDR3 length: 16 amino acids. The CDR3 nucleotides read TGTGCCACCAGCAGAGTTACGGGGCCGGGCAATCAGCCCCAGCATTTT. Amino acids: CATSRVTGPGNQPQHF.

At least ten counts were recorded for this clonotype. J is TRBJ1-1 and V is TRBV12-3 or TRBV12-4, with D unresolved. The V and J ends lost 3 bases and 3 bases respectively, with 8 bases between them. The CDR3 spans 13 residues. The CDR3 loop is CASSFRRYTEAFF. The CDR3 coding sequence is TGTGCCAGCAGTTTTAGACGCTACACTGAAGCTTTCTTT.

The V call is TRBV2, the J call TRBJ2-7; 8 nucleotides match TRBD2. This CDR3 spans 14 amino acids. Germline CDR1 reads SNHLY; CDR2 reads FYNNEI. V was clipped by 6 bases and J by 2 bases; unmatched bases: 6. DNA of the CDR3: TGTGCCAGCAGCGGGGGGGACCTTCCCTACGAGCAGTACTTC. As protein: CASSGGDLPYEQYF.

This clonotype was seen at least ten times. The genes are TRBV25-1 and TRBJ2-5, with 10 bases lining up with TRBD2. This CDR3 contains 16 residues. CDR1 and CDR2 from the germline V gene are MGHDK and SYGVNS. V shed 2 bases and J 5 bases; nucleotides not matched to a gene: 8. DNA for the CDR3: TGTGCCAGCAGTGAAGCCCTAGCGGGAGTCGGGGAGACCCAGTACTTC. It encodes CASSEALAGVGETQYF.

This clonotype was seen only a few times. The chain joins TRBV6-2 or TRBV6-3 to TRBJ2-5; tentatively, D is TRBD2 (5 bases). Germline V gene sequence: CDR1 MNHEY, CDR2 SVGEGT. There are 12 residues in the CDR3. V dropped 10 bases and J dropped 5 bases, with 14 bases sitting between them. DNA of the CDR3: TGTGCCACCAGATTTCGAGGGGAGACCCAGTACTTC. Its translation is CATRFRGETQYF.

This clonotype was counted many times. The V and J genes are TRBV7-2 and TRBJ2-7; no definite D call. V lost 2 bases, J lost 0 bases, and 8 bases lay in between. This CDR3 has 14 residues. CDR1 and CDR2 (germline): SGHTA, FQGNSA. For the CDR3, the DNA is TGTGCCAGCAGCTTACTTCCAGCCTCCTACGAGCAGTACTTC. This translates into CASSLLPASYEQYF. Variable domain in full (rest from reference TRBV7-2 and TRBJ2-7): GAGVSQSPSNKVTEKGKDVELRCDPISGHTALYWYRQSLGQGLEFLIYFQGNSAPDKSGLPSDRFSAERTGGSVSTLTIQRTQQEDSAVYLCASSLLPASYEQYFGPGTRLTVT.

This clonotype was detected a few times. The CDR3 spells CASNPGRGTAYGYTF. In DNA, the CDR3 is TGTGCCAGCAACCCCGGGAGGGGGACAGCCTATGGCTACACCTTC. The J gene is TRBJ1-2, the V gene TRBV14, with 7 bases that match TRBD1. V trimming: 7 bases; J trimming: 4 bases; junction bases outside the gene matches: 12. This CDR3 spans 15 amino acids. Germline CDR1 and CDR2: SGHDN and FVKESK. The entire variable domain, with the rest obtained from reference TRBV14 and TRBJ1-2, is as follows: EAGVTQFPSHSVIEKGQTVTLRCDPISGHDNLYWYRRVMGKEIKFLLHFVKESKQDESGMPNNRFLAERTGGTYSTLKVQPAELEDSGVYFCASNPGRGTAYGYTFGSGTRLTVV.

This clonotype was detected ten times or more. The chain combines TRBV20-1 with TRBJ2-2, with 12 bases aligning to TRBD2. CDR1 DFQATT and CDR2 SNEGSKA come from the germline V gene (reference sequence). CDR3 length: 16 amino acids. J was trimmed by 4 bases and V by 6 bases; bases with no gene match: 9. The DNA of the CDR3 is TGCAGTGCACTAACGCTAGCGGGAGGGCCCACCGGGGAGCTGTTTTTT. Translated: CSALTLAGGPTGELFF.

This clonotype was picked up many times. This rearrangement joins TRBV5-1 to TRBJ2-7; 8 positions match TRBD1. Trimming cost V 5 bases and J 3 bases; bases outside gene matches: 7. The CDR3 extends over 14 amino acids. CDR1 is SGHRS, CDR2 YFSETQ, per germline. The CDR3 nucleotides are TGCGCCAGCAGAGTCGGACAGGGAGACTACGAGCAGTACTTC. It translates to CASRVGQGDYEQYF.

This clonotype was recorded a few times. The chain links TRBV20-1 to TRBJ2-7, with a weak D call TRBD2 (8 bases). V lost 6 bases and J lost 3, with 18 bases in between. The CDR3 runs to 14 residues. Germline V CDR1 and CDR2: DFQATT, SNEGSKA (reference sequence). CDR3 amino acids: CSARGGDSYYEQYF. DNA of the CDR3: TGCAGTGCCCGGGGGGGGGACAGCTACTACGAGCAGTACTTC.

The V gene is TRBV7-8, the J gene TRBJ2-6, with D hard to call. Germline V gives CDR1 SGHVS, CDR2 FQNEAQ. V was shortened by 5 bases and J by 5 bases, with 10 bases between the two germline ends. The CDR3 spans 14 residues. The CDR3 DNA reads TGTGCCAGCAGCCCTCCTTTTCGGGCCAACGTCCTGACTTTC. This sequence encodes CASSPPFRANVLTF.

This clonotype was counted many times. This chain uses TRBV6-2 or TRBV6-3 with TRBJ1-5; D is unresolved. The germline V and J ends were trimmed by 7 bases and 4 bases, with 14 bases remaining between them. The CDR3 consists of 14 residues. From germline, CDR1 is MNHEY and CDR2 SVGEGT. The CDR3 nucleotides are TGTGCCAGCACCCTGGGCGGATGGAATCAGCCCCAGCATTTT. This gives the protein CASTLGGWNQPQHF.

The sample holds many counts of this clonotype. The chain carries TRBV12-3 or TRBV12-4 and TRBJ2-2; unclear D gene. The V gene lost 3 bases and the J gene lost 0 bases, with 11 bases spanning the gap. The length of the CDR3 is 16 residues. CDR3 sequence reads: CASSFHGISNTGELFF. CDR3 DNA sequence: TGTGCCAGCAGTTTTCATGGAATTTCGAACACCGGGGAGCTGTTTTTT.

This clonotype was seen repeatedly, ten times or more. V gene TRBV6-1 combines with J gene TRBJ2-7; 7 positions agree with TRBD2. V was pared by 4 bases and J by 1 base, with 7 bases of the junction left unmatched. This CDR3 is 15 amino acids long. Germline CDR1 MNHNS, CDR2 SASEGT. The CDR3 coding sequence is TGTGCCAGCAGTGCAACAGCGGGACTTTCCTACGAGCAGTACTTC. Protein product: CASSATAGLSYEQYF.